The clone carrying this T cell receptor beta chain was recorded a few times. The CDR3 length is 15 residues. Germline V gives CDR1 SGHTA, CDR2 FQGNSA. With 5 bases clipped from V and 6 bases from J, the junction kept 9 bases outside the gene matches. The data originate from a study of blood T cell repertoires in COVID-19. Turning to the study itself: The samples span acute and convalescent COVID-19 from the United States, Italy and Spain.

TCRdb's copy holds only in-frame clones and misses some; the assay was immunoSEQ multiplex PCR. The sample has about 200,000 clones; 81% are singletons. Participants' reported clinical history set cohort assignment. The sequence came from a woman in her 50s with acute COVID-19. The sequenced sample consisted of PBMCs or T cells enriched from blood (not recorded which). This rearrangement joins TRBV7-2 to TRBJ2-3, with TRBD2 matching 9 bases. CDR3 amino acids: CASSQKAGGQDTQYF. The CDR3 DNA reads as TGTGCCAGCAGCCAAAAGGCGGGGGGGCAGGATACGCAGTATTTT. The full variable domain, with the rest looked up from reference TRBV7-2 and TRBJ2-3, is GAGVSQSPSNKVTEKGKDVELRCDPISGHTALYWYRQSLGQGLEFLIYFQGNSAPDKSGLPSDRFSAERTGGSVSTLTIQRTQQEDSAVYLCASSQKAGGQDTQYFGPGTRLTVL.